In its sample, the clone carrying this T cell receptor beta chain was seen once. CDR3 length: 13 amino acids. From germline, CDR1 is SGHVS and CDR2 FNYEAQ. V dropped 10 bases and J dropped 4 bases, with 14 bases sitting between them. This sample stems from a study of cytomegalovirus exposure and HLA in healthy donors. PCR amplification relied on 60 Vbeta primers (plus 13 Jbeta primers). TCRdb's copy holds only in-frame clones and misses some; the assay was immunoSEQ multiplex PCR. The table records roughly 280,000 clones, around two thirds of them present only once. Sequencing was done on a sample of PBMCs. The sequence derives from a female donor in good health and CMV-seronegative. The genes are TRBV7-6 and TRBJ1-3, with D possibly being TRBD1 (6 bases). CDR3 residues: CATRGAAGNTIYF. The CDR3, as DNA: TGTGCCACGCGGGGGGCGGCGGGAAACACCATATATTTT.